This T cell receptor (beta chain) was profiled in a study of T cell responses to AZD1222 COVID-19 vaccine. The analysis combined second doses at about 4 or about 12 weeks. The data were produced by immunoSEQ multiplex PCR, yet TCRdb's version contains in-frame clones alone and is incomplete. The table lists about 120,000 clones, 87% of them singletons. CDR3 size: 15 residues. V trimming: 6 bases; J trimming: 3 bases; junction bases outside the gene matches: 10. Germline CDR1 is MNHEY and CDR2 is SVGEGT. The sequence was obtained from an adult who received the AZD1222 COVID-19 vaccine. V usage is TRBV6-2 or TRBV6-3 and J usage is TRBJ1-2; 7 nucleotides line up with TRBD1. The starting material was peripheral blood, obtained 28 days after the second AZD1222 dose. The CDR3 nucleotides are TGTGCCAGCAGCCACAGGGGTCCTACCTACTATGGCTACACCTTC. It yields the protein CASSHRGPTYYGYTF.